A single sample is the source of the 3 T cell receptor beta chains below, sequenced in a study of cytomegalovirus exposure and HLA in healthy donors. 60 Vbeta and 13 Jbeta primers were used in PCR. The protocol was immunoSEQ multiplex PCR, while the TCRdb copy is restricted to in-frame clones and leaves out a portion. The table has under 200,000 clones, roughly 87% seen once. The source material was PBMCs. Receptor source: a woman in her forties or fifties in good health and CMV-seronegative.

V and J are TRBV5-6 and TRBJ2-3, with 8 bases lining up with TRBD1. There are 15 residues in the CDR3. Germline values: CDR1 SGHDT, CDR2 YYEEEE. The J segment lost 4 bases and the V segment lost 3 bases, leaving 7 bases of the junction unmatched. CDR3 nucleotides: TGTGCCAGCAGCTCGCTACAGGGGGAGGCAGATACGCAGTATTTT. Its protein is CASSSLQGEADTQYF.

The CDR3 nucleotides are TGCAGCGCGGGGACAGGGTTATTCTATGAGCAGTTCTTC. Amino acids: CSAGTGLFYEQFF. The chain has TRBV29-1 and TRBJ2-1; 9 bases match TRBD1. CDR3 length: 13 amino acids. With 7 bases clipped from V and 8 bases from J, the junction kept 9 bases outside the gene matches. CDR1 is SQVTM and CDR2 is ANQGSEA in the germline V gene.

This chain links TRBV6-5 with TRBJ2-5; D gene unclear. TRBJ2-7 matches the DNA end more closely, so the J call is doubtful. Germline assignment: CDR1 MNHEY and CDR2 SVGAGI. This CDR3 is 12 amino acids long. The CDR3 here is CASSHLSYEQYF. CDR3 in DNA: TGTGCCAGCAGCCATTTGTCCTACGAGCAGTACTTC.